This T cell receptor beta chain was profiled in a study of T cells in Graves' hyperthyroidism and ophthalmopathy. This CDR3 region has 16 residues. Trimming left V 4 bases short and J 0 bases short, with 14 bases between. The germline CDR1 and CDR2 sequences are KGHDR and SFDVKD. TCR beta CDR3 sequences were amplified from RNA transcripts. HTBI primers were the set used in a first-round RT-PCR of the TCR CDR3. TCRdb re-analysed the multiplex PCR reads in MiXCR, keeping a single row per CDR3 protein. The profile shows fewer than 250,000 distinct CDR3 sequences, roughly 18% of them singletons. This clonotype appeared many times.

This sequence originates from a man in his fifties or sixties with Graves' hyperthyroidism. The chain joins TRBV24-1 to TRBJ2-5, with no clear D. Sequencing was performed on blood. The CDR3 DNA is TGTGCCACCAGTGACAACTCGGGTGTGTACCAAGAGACCCAGTACTTC. Protein: CATSDNSGVYQETQYF.